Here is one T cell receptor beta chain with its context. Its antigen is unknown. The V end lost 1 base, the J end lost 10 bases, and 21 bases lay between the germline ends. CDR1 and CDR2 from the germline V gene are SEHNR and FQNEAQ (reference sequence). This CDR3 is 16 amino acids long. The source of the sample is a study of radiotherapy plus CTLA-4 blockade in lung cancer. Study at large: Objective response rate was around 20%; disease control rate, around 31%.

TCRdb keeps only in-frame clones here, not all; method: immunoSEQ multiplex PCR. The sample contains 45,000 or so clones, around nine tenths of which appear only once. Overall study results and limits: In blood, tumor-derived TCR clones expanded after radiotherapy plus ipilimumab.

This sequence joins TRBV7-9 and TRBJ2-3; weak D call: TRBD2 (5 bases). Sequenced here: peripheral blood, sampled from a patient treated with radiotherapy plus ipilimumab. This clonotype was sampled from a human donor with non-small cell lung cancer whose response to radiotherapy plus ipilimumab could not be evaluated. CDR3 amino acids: CASSLGAGNSPPAQYF. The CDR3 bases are TGTGCCAGCAGCTTAGGGGCGGGTAACTCTCCTCCGGCGCAGTATTTT.